The entry below describes one TCR beta chain. The record originates from a study of CD8 T cells in Susac syndrome. Trimming removed 3 bases from V and 10 bases from J, with 20 bases in between. CDR3 size: 15 residues. The germline V gene has CDR1 MGHRA and CDR2 YSYEKL. RNA was extracted with the RNeasy kit, and a quantity of about 0.45 to 1 ug was reverse transcribed using random hexamers. Each CDR3 protein gets one entry after TCRdb re-called the immunoSEQ multiplex PCR reads with MiXCR. The data show about 180,000 distinct CDR3 sequences, with roughly 94% seen just once and over 0.095% held by the top ten.

Sequencing used CD4+ T cells from PBMCs. The TCR sequence derives from a human donor with Susac syndrome. The genes are TRBV4-1 and TRBJ2-3; D is possibly TRBD2 (5 bases). This CDR3 reads CASSHNAVTEGSQYF. Written as DNA, the CDR3 is TGCGCCAGCAGCCACAATGCGGTCACCGAGGGTTCGCAGTATTTT.